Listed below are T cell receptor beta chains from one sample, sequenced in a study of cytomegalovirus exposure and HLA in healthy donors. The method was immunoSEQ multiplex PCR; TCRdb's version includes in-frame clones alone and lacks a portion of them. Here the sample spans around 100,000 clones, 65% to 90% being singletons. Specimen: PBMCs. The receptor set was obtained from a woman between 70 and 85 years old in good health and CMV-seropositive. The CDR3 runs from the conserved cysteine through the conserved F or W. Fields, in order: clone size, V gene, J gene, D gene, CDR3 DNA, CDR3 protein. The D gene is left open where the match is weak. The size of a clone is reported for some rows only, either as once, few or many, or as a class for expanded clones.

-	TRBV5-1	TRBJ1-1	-	TGCGCCAGCAGGCAACAGGGGAACACTGAAGCTTTCTTT	CASRQQGNTEAFF
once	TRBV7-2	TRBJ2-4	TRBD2	TGTGCCAGCAGCTTAGCGGGAGGGTCCAAAAACATTCAGTACTTC	CASSLAGGSKNIQYF
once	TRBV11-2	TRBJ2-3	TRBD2	TGTGCCAGCAGCCCCGGACTAGCGGGAAGAGATACGCAGTATTTT	CASSPGLAGRDTQYF
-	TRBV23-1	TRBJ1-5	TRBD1	TGCGCCAGCAGTCCACGACAGGGACACCTGGGGAATCAGCCCCAGCATTTT	CASSPRQGHLGNQPQHF
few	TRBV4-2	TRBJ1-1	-	TGTGCCAGCAGCCGGGGCCAGGAGAACACTGAAGCTTTCTTT	CASSRGQENTEAFF
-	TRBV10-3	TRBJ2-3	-	TGTGCCATCAGTGGAAAGACTAGCACAGATACGCAGTATTTT	CAISGKTSTDTQYF
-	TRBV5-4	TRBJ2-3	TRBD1	TGTGCCAGCAGCGTCCGGGACAGGGCAGATACGCAGTATTTT	CASSVRDRADTQYF
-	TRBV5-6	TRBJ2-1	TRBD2	TGTGCCAGCAGCTTGCGGAACGGGAGGGTCTACAATGAGCAGTTCTTC	CASSLRNGRVYNEQFF
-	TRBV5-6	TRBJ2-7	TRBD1	TGTGCCAGCAGCTTGAGGGGACAGAGAACCTACGAGCAGTACTTC	CASSLRGQRTYEQYF
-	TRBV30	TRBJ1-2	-	TGTGCCTGGAGTAAGTCAGGGGCCGTTCCCACGGCGGGCTACACCTTC	CAWSKSGAVPTAGYTF
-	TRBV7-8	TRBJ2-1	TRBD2	TGTGCCAGCAGCGTAGGACTAGCGGGAGTCAGCGATGAGCAGTTCTTC	CASSVGLAGVSDEQFF
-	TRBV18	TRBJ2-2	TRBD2	TGTGCCAGCTCACCACGGACTAGGCGGGAGCGGGGCACCGGGGAGCTGTTTTTT	CASSPRTRRERGTGELFF
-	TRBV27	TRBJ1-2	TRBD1	TGTGCCAGCGCTTCCCCTGGACAGGGTGGATATGGCTACACCTTC	CASASPGQGGYGYTF
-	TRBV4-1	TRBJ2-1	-	TGCGCCAGCAGCCAAGATAAGACCCGGCGGGCCTTGGATGAGCAGTTCTTC	CASSQDKTRRALDEQFF
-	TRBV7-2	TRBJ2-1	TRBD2	TGTGCCAGCAGTGCTAGCGGGAGGGCCGGGGATGAGCAGTTCTTC	CASSASGRAGDEQFF
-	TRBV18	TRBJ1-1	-	TGTGCCAGCTCACCACCGTCGCCGAGGGAAGCTTTCTTT	CASSPPSPREAFF
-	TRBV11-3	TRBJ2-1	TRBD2	TGTGCCAGCAGCTTAGAGGGCGGGACTAGCGGACTGGATGAGCAGTTCTTC	CASSLEGGTSGLDEQFF
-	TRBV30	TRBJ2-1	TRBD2	TGTGCCTGGAGTGTTAGGCCTAGCGGGAGTGATGTCAATGAGCAGTTCTTC	CAWSVRPSGSDVNEQFF
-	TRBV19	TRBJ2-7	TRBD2	TGTGCCAGTAGTATAGATGGGAGGGACGAGCAGTACTTC	CASSIDGRDEQYF
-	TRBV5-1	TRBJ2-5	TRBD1	TGCGCCAGCAGCTTTGTGACAGGGGGGGGACAAGAGACCCAGTACTTC	CASSFVTGGGQETQYF
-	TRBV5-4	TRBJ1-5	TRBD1	TGTGCCAGCAGCCGGGACAGGGGCAATCAGCCCCAGCATTTT	CASSRDRGNQPQHF
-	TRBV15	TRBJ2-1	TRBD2	TGTGCCACCAGCAGAGCAGCTAGCGGTAATGAGCAGTTCTTC	CATSRAASGNEQFF
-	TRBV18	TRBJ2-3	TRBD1	TGTGCCAGCTCACTTTCCCGGACAGGGGGAGATACGCAGTATTTT	CASSLSRTGGDTQYF
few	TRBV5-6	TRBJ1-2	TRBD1	TGTGCCAGCAGTGGACAGGGCGTTTATGGCTACACCTTC	CASSGQGVYGYTF
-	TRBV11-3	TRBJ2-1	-	TGTGCCAGCAGCTCGACTGGCTCCTACAATGAGCAGTTCTTC	CASSSTGSYNEQFF
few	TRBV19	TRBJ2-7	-	TGTGCCAGTAGTATAATGAGGCACGGGGCCTACGAGCAGTACTTC	CASSIMRHGAYEQYF
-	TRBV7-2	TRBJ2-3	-	TGTGCCAGCAGCACCCAGGCCGGGAGAGAGGAAGATACGCAGTATTTT	CASSTQAGREEDTQYF
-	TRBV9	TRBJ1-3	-	TGTGCCAGCAGCCTGGGAGACTCTGGAAACACCATATATTTT	CASSLGDSGNTIYF
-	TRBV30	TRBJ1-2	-	TGTGCCTGGAGAGCCGGGGGGGGGTATGGCTACACCTTC	CAWRAGGGYGYTF
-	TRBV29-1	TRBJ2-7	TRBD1	TGCAGCGTTGAAGATCCGGACAGGGGTTCCTACGAGCAGTACTTC	CSVEDPDRGSYEQYF
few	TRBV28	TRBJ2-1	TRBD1	TGTGCCAGCAGAGCAGACCTTCGGACAGGACTTAACAATGAGCAGTTCTTC	CASRADLRTGLNNEQFF
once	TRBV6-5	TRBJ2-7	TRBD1	TGTGCCAGCAGCGCCGGGACAGGGCCTGACGAGCAGTACTTC	CASSAGTGPDEQYF
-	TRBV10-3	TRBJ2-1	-	TGTGCCATCAGTCAGCGGGCACAAACCTACAATGAGCAGTTCTTC	CAISQRAQTYNEQFF
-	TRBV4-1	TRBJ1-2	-	TGCGCCAGCAGCCAAGAAGGGAAGGGGTCCACCTATGGCTACACCTTC	CASSQEGKGSTYGYTF
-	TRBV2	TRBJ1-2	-	TGTGCCAGCAGTTACCGACAGGACTATGGCTACACCTTC	CASSYRQDYGYTF
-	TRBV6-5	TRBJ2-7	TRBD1	TGTGCCAGCAGTTCCAATTCAGGGGGCCACCCCTACGAGCAGTACTTC	CASSSNSGGHPYEQYF
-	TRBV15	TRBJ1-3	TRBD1	TGTGCCACCAGCAGGACAGGGAGCTCTGGAAACACCATATATTTT	CATSRTGSSGNTIYF